These 21 T cell receptor beta chains were sequenced from one sample in a study of control samples from healthy donors and cancer patients. Method: immunoSEQ multiplex PCR; TCRdb's copy keeps in-frame clones and lacks some. The sample includes approximately 210,000 clones, roughly nine tenths of them seen just once. Sequencing input: blood. These receptors all stem from a man aged 25 to 40 in good health.

The V and J genes are TRBV5-4 and TRBJ2-3, with 7 nucleotides matching TRBD2. Germline CDR1 reads SGHNT; CDR2 reads YYREEE (reference sequence). The CDR3 length is 15 residues. Trimming removed 0 bases from V and 2 bases from J; junction bases left unmatched: 3. CDR3 in amino acids: CASSLDLADTDTQYF. In DNA form, the CDR3 reads TGTGCCAGCAGCTTGGATCTAGCGGACACAGATACGCAGTATTTT.

The chain recombines TRBV2 with TRBJ2-1; TRBD2 aligns across 14 bases. From germline, CDR1 is SNHLY and CDR2 FYNNEI. V trimming: 7 bases; J trimming: 7 bases; junction bases outside the gene matches: 6. This CDR3 region has 15 residues. DNA for the CDR3: TGTGCCAGCACCGAGACTAGCGGGGGGGCGAATGAGCAGTTCTTC. The encoded protein is CASTETSGGANEQFF.

This clone was seen a handful of times. The chain couples TRBV25-1 to TRBJ2-1; 10 positions agree with TRBD1. The CDR3 runs 14 residues. V trimming: 4 bases; J trimming: 8 bases; junction bases outside the gene matches: 5. CDR1 and CDR2 from the germline V gene are MGHDK and SYGVNS. In DNA form, the CDR3 reads TGTGCCAGCAGTGGGTGGACAGGGGGTTATGAGCAGTTCTTC. Translating gives CASSGWTGGYEQFF.

This sequence joins TRBV7-9 and TRBJ2-2; no reliable D call. Germline assignment: CDR1 SEHNR and CDR2 FQNEAQ (reference sequence). Trimming left V 3 bases short and J 0 bases short, with 8 bases between. This CDR3 spans 15 amino acids. The CDR3 region is CASSLALPNTGELFF. Here the CDR3 DNA reads TGTGCCAGCAGCTTGGCTCTTCCGAACACCGGGGAGCTGTTTTTT.

V is TRBV30 and J is TRBJ2-1; D perhaps matches TRBD1 (5 bases). This CDR3 region has 12 residues. Trimming pared 3 bases from V and 7 bases from J, leaving 10 bases between. CDR1 and CDR2 from the germline V gene are GTSNPN and SVGIG (reference sequence). The CDR3 sequence: CAWSVTANEQFF. The CDR3 bases are TGTGCCTGGAGCGTGACAGCAAATGAGCAGTTCTTC.

The rearrangement uses TRBV7-3 and TRBJ2-1; D may be TRBD1 or TRBD2 (7 bases each). The length of the CDR3 is 13 residues. CDR1 and CDR2 from the germline V gene are SGHTA and FQGTGA. V gave up 2 bases and J gave up 7 bases, with 9 bases separating them. The CDR3 protein is CASSLQGGNEQFF. The CDR3 region has the DNA TGTGCCAGCAGCTTACAGGGGGGGAATGAGCAGTTCTTC.

The chain employs TRBV5-4 and TRBJ2-1; 10 bases fit TRBD2. The CDR3 is 15 residues long. V shed 2 bases and J 3 bases; nucleotides not matched to a gene: 2. Germline assignment: CDR1 SGHNT and CDR2 YYREEE (reference sequence). CDR3 amino acids: CASSLAGGLYNEQFF. CDR3 sequence (DNA): TGTGCCAGCAGCTTAGCGGGGGGGCTCTACAATGAGCAGTTCTTC.

This chain links TRBV2 with TRBJ1-1, with 8 bases that match TRBD1. CDR3 size: 12 residues. Trimming removed 11 bases from V and 4 bases from J; junction bases left unmatched: 6. Germline loops: CDR1 SNHLY, CDR2 FYNNEI. The DNA of the CDR3 is TGTGCCGGCGGACAGGGTGGCACTGAAGCTTTCTTT. Amino acids: CAGGQGGTEAFF.

The V and J genes are TRBV5-6 and TRBJ2-3, with a weak D call TRBD2 (5 bases). V was clipped by 0 bases and J by 5 bases, with 13 bases between them. The germline CDR1 and CDR2 sequences are SGHDT and YYEEEE. CDR3 length equals 15 residues. The CDR3 reads CASSLDGGWLDTQYF. For the CDR3, the DNA is TGTGCCAGCAGCTTGGATGGCGGGTGGTTAGATACGCAGTATTTT.

This sequence joins TRBV19 and TRBJ1-5, with a tentative D call TRBD1 (6 bases). The CDR3 contains 15 residues. V was shortened by 6 bases and J by 5 bases, with 17 bases between the two germline ends. Germline V gives CDR1 LNHDA, CDR2 SQIVND (reference sequence). The CDR3 loop is CASSDRAGEDQPQHF. CDR3 in DNA: TGTGCCAGTAGCGACCGGGCAGGGGAAGATCAGCCCCAGCATTTT.

In DNA form, the CDR3 reads TGTGCCAGCAGCTTAGGGAACGGCCCGTACGCGGCTGAAGCTTTCTTT. This sequence encodes CASSLGNGPYAAEAFF. V gene TRBV7-9 combines with J gene TRBJ1-1; D unresolved. Germline V gene sequence: CDR1 SEHNR, CDR2 FQNEAQ (reference sequence). V was clipped by 1 base and J by 6 bases, with 18 bases between them. The CDR3 totals 16 residues.

This clone came up once. The chain couples TRBV6-1 to TRBJ1-6; D unresolved. The V end was cut by 0 bases, the J end by 0 bases, with 9 bases between. This CDR3 has 17 amino acids. Germline values: CDR1 MNHNS, CDR2 SASEGT. The CDR3 region is CASSEAVPSSYNSPLHF. The DNA for the CDR3 is TGTGCCAGCAGTGAAGCGGTCCCCAGCTCCTATAATTCACCCCTCCACTTT.

In its sample, this clone was seen a few times. The chain links TRBV4-1 to TRBJ2-7; no reliable D call. V gave up 5 bases and J gave up 3 bases, with 14 bases separating them. CDR3 length: 14 amino acids. Looked up from germline, CDR1 is MGHRA and CDR2 is YSYEKL. CDR3 sequence reads: CASSSTAGYYEQYF. DNA for the CDR3: TGCGCCAGCAGCTCTACGGCAGGTTACTACGAGCAGTACTTC.

The genes are TRBV4-1 and TRBJ1-1; D unclear. Trimming took 0 bases from V and 6 from J, leaving 17 bases between them. The length of the CDR3 is 16 residues. Germline V gene data show CDR1 as MGHRA and CDR2 as YSYEKL. The DNA of the CDR3 is TGCGCCAGCAGCCAAGAAGTGATTTTGAGGTTATCTGAAGCTTTCTTT. This gives the protein CASSQEVILRLSEAFF.

This clone was detected only a few times. The J gene is TRBJ2-7, the V gene TRBV6-5; D is unresolved. The germline V gene encodes CDR1 MNHEY and CDR2 SVGAGI. V gave up 8 bases and J gave up 0 bases, with 8 bases separating them. The CDR3 covers 12 residues. CDR3 residues: CASQTYSYEQYF. The CDR3, as DNA: TGTGCCAGCCAGACCTACTCCTACGAGCAGTACTTC.

This chain joins TRBV5-1 and TRBJ1-2, with 10 nucleotides matching TRBD1. The CDR3 is 17 amino acids. V gave up 4 bases and J gave up 2 bases; unmatched junction bases: 11. Per germline, CDR1 SGHRS and CDR2 YFSETQ. Written as DNA, the CDR3 is TGCGCCAGCAGCGTCACCGGACAGGGGGGAAGCAACTATGGCTACACCTTC. This gives the protein CASSVTGQGGSNYGYTF.

In this sample, this clone turned up a few times. This chain connects TRBV5-5 to TRBJ1-5, with D possibly matching TRBD1 (5 bases). The CDR3 covers 14 residues. Trimming cost V 1 base and J 5 bases, with 10 bases left between them. The germline V gene encodes CDR1 SGHKS and CDR2 YYEKEE (reference sequence). The CDR3 DNA sequence: TGTGCCAGCAGCTTGCGTGGAGGGGATCAGCCCCAGCATTTT. Residues: CASSLRGGDQPQHF.

The CDR3 DNA is TGTGCCAGCAGCACCGGAGAAAACACTGAAGCTTTCTTT. This translates into CASSTGENTEAFF. V is TRBV5-6 and J is TRBJ1-1; D unresolved. V lost 4 bases and J lost 2, with 9 bases in between. Germline CDR1 SGHDT, CDR2 YYEEEE. This CDR3 has 13 amino acids.

The V and J genes are TRBV7-2 and TRBJ2-7; TRBD1 matches at 11 bases. This CDR3 comprises 13 residues. Germline values: CDR1 SGHTA, CDR2 FQGNSA. J was trimmed by 7 bases and V by 8 bases; bases with no gene match: 7. For the CDR3, the DNA is TGTGCCAGCCGGACAGGGGGCGCCTGGGAGCAGTACTTC. Protein product: CASRTGGAWEQYF. Using reference TRBV7-2 and TRBJ2-7 for the parts outside the CDR3, the full variable domain is GAGVSQSPSNKVTEKGKDVELRCDPISGHTALYWYRQSLGQGLEFLIYFQGNSAPDKSGLPSDRFSAERTGGSVSTLTIQRTQQEDSAVYLCASRTGGAWEQYFGPGTRLTVT.

The rearrangement uses TRBV6-5 and TRBJ2-2, with 11 bases aligning to TRBD1. Germline CDR1 reads MNHEY; CDR2 reads SVGAGI. This CDR3 region has 16 residues. The V and J ends lost 0 bases and 7 bases, in that order; junction bases with no gene match: 4. The CDR3 DNA sequence: TGTGCCAGCAGTTACTCCTGGACAGGGGGCAGCGGGGAGCTGTTTTTT. This sequence encodes CASSYSWTGGSGELFF.

V is TRBV29-1 and J is TRBJ1-3; 7 bases are a match to TRBD1. The germline gives CDR1 SQVTM, CDR2 ANQGSEA. Trimming took 4 bases from V and 4 from J; bases not matched to a gene: 4. The CDR3 runs to 13 residues. The CDR3 loop is CSVGDRLGNTIYF. DNA of the CDR3: TGCAGCGTTGGGGACAGACTAGGAAACACCATATATTTT.